A single sample is the source of the 25 T cell receptor beta chains below, sequenced in a study of CD8 T cells in ankylosing spondylitis. Study observations and caveats: Apparently characteristic of ankylosing spondylitis blood was a TCR beta motif (eight highly homologous variants).

These TCRs are of unknown antigen specificity. Each CDR3 protein is one row after TCRdb ran MiXCR on the 5' RACE reads. Of about 510,000 distinct CDR3 sequences listed, less than 6% were seen once; the top ten hold 3% to 4.5%. Material: blood, either unsorted or a sorted T cell fraction (not recorded which). The receptors were gathered from a male donor with ankylosing spondylitis.

Many counts were recorded for this clonotype. V and J are TRBV20-1 and TRBJ1-6, with no clear D. V dropped 2 bases and J dropped 7 bases, with 12 bases sitting between them. Germline lookup yields CDR1 DFQATT and CDR2 SNEGSKA (reference sequence). CDR3 length: 14 residues. The CDR3: CSARPWDENSPLHF. In DNA, the CDR3 is TGCAGTGCTAGACCCTGGGATGAGAATTCACCCCTCCACTTT.

This clonotype was found many times. This chain connects TRBV7-6 to TRBJ2-2; 8 bases are a match to TRBD2. This CDR3 has 16 amino acids. Looked up from germline, CDR1 is SGHVS and CDR2 is FNYEAQ. Germline trimming cut 5 bases from V and 7 bases from J; bases unmatched to any gene: 12. The CDR3 loop is CASSPAAGGHGGELFF. CDR3 bases: TGTGCCAGCAGCCCCGCCGCGGGAGGTCATGGCGGGGAGCTGTTTTTT.

This clonotype was recorded many times. CDR3 sequence: CASKFRVRETQYF. In DNA form, the CDR3 reads TGTGCCAGCAAGTTCCGAGTCCGAGAGACCCAGTACTTC. The rearrangement links TRBV12-3 or TRBV12-4 to TRBJ2-5, with D hard to call. The CDR3 totals 13 residues. V was clipped by 7 bases and J by 4 bases, with 13 bases between them.

This clonotype was seen only a few times. The chain employs TRBV20-1 and TRBJ1-1; D might be TRBD1 (5 bases). Trimming shortened V by 5 bases and J by 2 bases, and 15 bases separated the two germline ends. This CDR3 is 14 amino acids long. The germline gives CDR1 DFQATT, CDR2 SNEGSKA (reference sequence). CDR3 sequence (DNA): TGCAGTGCTTCCTCATTGGGGGTCAACACTGAAGCTTTCTTT. Protein: CSASSLGVNTEAFF.

This clonotype showed up many times. This chain connects TRBV27 to TRBJ2-3; tentatively, D is TRBD1 (5 bases). This CDR3 has 13 amino acids. Germline-derived CDR1 and CDR2 are MNHEY and SMNVEV (reference sequence). V was shortened by 6 bases and J by 11 bases, with 18 bases between the two germline ends. In DNA, the CDR3 is TGTGCCAGCAGCTCACCCGCCAGGGTGATGCAGTATTTT. It specifies CASSSPARVMQYF.

This rearrangement joins TRBV5-1 to TRBJ2-7, with D tentatively TRBD1 (6 bases). There are 14 residues in the CDR3. Per germline, CDR1 SGHRS and CDR2 YFSETQ. The germline V and J ends were trimmed by 4 bases and 3 bases, with 14 bases remaining between them. The CDR3 sequence is CASSRDIDLYEQYF. The CDR3 nucleotides are TGCGCCAGCAGCCGGGACATCGATCTCTACGAGCAGTACTTC. Full variable domain (missing parts from reference TRBV5-1 and TRBJ2-7): KAGVTQTPRYLIKTRGQQVTLSCSPISGHRSVSWYQQTPGQGLQFLFEYFSETQRNKGNFPGRFSGRQFSNSRSEMNVSTLELGDSALYLCASSRDIDLYEQYFGPGTRLTVT.

This clonotype was observed many times. The rearrangement uses TRBV4-1 and TRBJ2-3; D call uncertain. Germline V gene lookup returns CDR1 MGHRA and CDR2 YSYEKL. The CDR3 is 16 residues long. V lost 1 base, J lost 0 bases, and 11 bases lay in between. CDR3 bases: TGCGCCAGCAGCCAAGCTCAGGCCTCTAGCACAGATACGCAGTATTTT. Its protein is CASSQAQASSTDTQYF.

This clonotype came up many times. The genes are TRBV11-2 and TRBJ2-1; 12 bases match TRBD2. The CDR3 has 16 amino acids. CDR1 is SGHAT and CDR2 is FQNNGV in the germline V gene. V was pared by 6 bases and J by 7 bases, with 10 bases of the junction left unmatched. The CDR3 spells CASSEHPGLAGNEQFF. The DNA of the CDR3 is TGTGCCAGCAGTGAACATCCGGGACTAGCGGGTAATGAGCAGTTCTTC.

This clonotype came up many times. The V gene is TRBV28, the J gene TRBJ1-1; D not certain. In germline, CDR1 is MDHEN, CDR2 SYDVKM. The ends were cut back, 2 bases at V and 3 bases at J, with 13 bases in the middle. The CDR3 has 15 residues. CDR3 DNA: TGTGCCAGCAGTTTACTGGACCCGAGGCACACTGAAGCTTTCTTT. It yields the protein CASSLLDPRHTEAFF.

In its sample, this clonotype was seen a few times. The junction departs from the called germline gene at one end, perhaps through a read error. This chain links TRBV11-2 with TRBJ1-3; the D gene is possibly TRBD1 (6 bases). Germline CDR1 SGHAT, CDR2 FQNNGV. The CDR3 runs 14 residues. The CDR3 DNA reads as TGTGCCAGCACCTTAGGGGGGCACGGAAACACCATATATTTT. It encodes CASTLGGHGNTIYF.

This clonotype came up many times. The CDR3 nucleotides read TGCGCCAGCAGATCCGGGGTTAATGTCTACGAGCAGTACTTC. Translated, it gives CASRSGVNVYEQYF. V gene TRBV5-1 combines with J gene TRBJ2-7; tentatively, D is TRBD2 (5 bases). The V and J ends lost 5 bases and 3 bases respectively, with 15 bases between them. CDR1 is SGHRS and CDR2 is YFSETQ in the germline V gene. The CDR3 runs 14 residues.

The V and J genes are TRBV18 and TRBJ2-2, with D possibly TRBD2 on 5 matching bases. Germline CDR1 and CDR2: KGHSH and LQKENI. Trimming cost V 6 bases and J 1 base, with 9 bases left between them. The CDR3 has 14 residues. CDR3 DNA: TGTGCCAGCTCTGCGGACTTGAACACCGGGGAGCTGTTTTTT. Translating gives CASSADLNTGELFF.

As regards this clonotype: A read error may explain this, as a much larger clone is one base away. The chain employs TRBV15 and TRBJ1-1; D remains ambiguous. This CDR3 region has 14 residues. The germline V gene encodes CDR1 LNHNV and CDR2 YYDKDF (reference sequence). CDR3 amino acids: CANSRDSEITEAFF. For the CDR3, the DNA is TGTGCCAACAGCAGAGATTCAGAAATCACTGAAGCTTTCTTT.

This clonotype has a count of ten or more. The gene calls are TRBV4-3 and TRBJ2-7; D is unclear. Trimming stripped 0 bases from V and 6 bases from J, with 18 bases between. The CDR3 has 16 amino acids. Germline lookup yields CDR1 LGHNA and CDR2 YSLEER. CDR3 sequence reads: CASSQDGSFGVSEQYF. CDR3 bases: TGCGCCAGCAGCCAAGATGGCAGCTTTGGGGTAAGCGAGCAGTACTTC.

This clonotype was counted ten times or more. The chain employs TRBV27 and TRBJ2-3; 7 nucleotides match TRBD1. J was trimmed by 4 bases and V by 9 bases; bases with no gene match: 10. Looked up from germline, CDR1 is MNHEY and CDR2 is SMNVEV (reference sequence). The CDR3 is 14 amino acids. CDR3 sequence reads: CASKRQGVPDTQYF. In DNA, the CDR3 is TGTGCCAGTAAGAGACAGGGAGTCCCAGATACGCAGTATTTT.

Ten or more counts support this clonotype. The rearrangement links TRBV29-1 to TRBJ2-1; 11 bases agree with TRBD2. J was trimmed by 7 bases and V by 4 bases; bases with no gene match: 9. Germline CDR1 reads SQVTM; CDR2 reads ANQGSEA. The CDR3 length is 15 residues. The CDR3 region has the DNA TGCAGCGTTGGGCGGCTAGCGGGAGGAAGGAATGAGCAGTTCTTC. As protein: CSVGRLAGGRNEQFF.

This clonotype was counted ten times or more. DNA of the CDR3: TGCGCCAGCAGCCAGGGTGACAGGGCAGAGACCCAGTACTTC. Encoded protein: CASSQGDRAETQYF. The V gene is TRBV4-3, the J gene TRBJ2-5, with TRBD1 identical over 7 bases. V shed 3 bases, J shed 4 bases, and the junction held 5 bases outside the gene matches. Germline values: CDR1 LGHNA, CDR2 YSLEER. CDR3 length: 14 amino acids.

In this sample, this clonotype turned up many times. The J gene is TRBJ2-1, the V gene TRBV10-3; the D gene could be TRBD1 or TRBD2 (5 bases each). Germline assignment: CDR1 ENHRY and CDR2 SYGVKD. This CDR3 comprises 12 residues. V lost 10 bases and J lost 9, with 16 bases in between. In DNA, the CDR3 is TGTGCCACAACGGGACCATTGAGTGAGCAGTTCTTC. Residues: CATTGPLSEQFF.

The table lists this clonotype with many counts. The V call is TRBV7-9, the J call TRBJ1-1, with D possibly TRBD1 on 6 matching bases. The CDR3 is made up of 14 amino acids. V was cut by 7 bases and J by 0 bases, with 12 bases left in between. Germline values: CDR1 SEHNR, CDR2 FQNEAQ (reference sequence). The CDR3 here is CASTSRGLNTEAFF. The CDR3 DNA sequence: TGTGCCAGCACCTCAAGGGGGTTGAACACTGAAGCTTTCTTT. Full variable domain (missing parts from reference TRBV7-9 and TRBJ1-1): DTGVSQNPRHKITKRGQNVTFRCDPISEHNRLYWYRQTLGQGPEFLTYFQNEAQLEKSRLLSDRFSAERPKGSFSTLEIQRTEQGDSAMYLCASTSRGLNTEAFFGQGTRLTVV.

This clonotype was seen at least ten times. This chain connects TRBV20-1 to TRBJ1-5; no clear D. This CDR3 region has 14 residues. Germline V gene lookup returns CDR1 DFQATT and CDR2 SNEGSKA (reference sequence). Trimming removed 0 bases from V and 4 bases from J, with 10 bases in between. Here the CDR3 reads CSARDRGGNQPQHF. CDR3 DNA: TGCAGTGCTAGAGATCGGGGAGGGAATCAGCCCCAGCATTTT.

This clonotype was found many times. The chain uses TRBV29-1 and TRBJ1-3; no reliable D call. This CDR3 region has 12 residues. V lost 4 bases and J 3 bases, leaving 7 bases between the germline ends. Per the germline V gene, CDR1 is SQVTM and CDR2 is ANQGSEA. The CDR3 DNA reads as TGCAGCGTTGGCCAGGTTGGAAACACCATATATTTT. Translation: CSVGQVGNTIYF.

This clonotype was seen ten or more times. This CDR3 reads CASSLASGSTDTQYF. CDR3 nucleotides: TGTGCCAGCAGCTTGGCTAGCGGGAGCACAGATACGCAGTATTTT. The chain is built from TRBV5-6 and TRBJ2-3; the match to TRBD2 covers 8 bases. V gave up 0 bases and J gave up 0 bases; unmatched junction bases: 0. The CDR3 sequence is 15 residues long. Germline CDR1 SGHDT, CDR2 YYEEEE.

The rearrangement joins TRBV30 to TRBJ2-1; TRBD2 aligns across 8 bases. Per germline, CDR1 GTSNPN and CDR2 SVGIG (reference sequence). The CDR3 sequence is 14 residues long. After removal of 4 bases from V and 4 bases from J, the junction contained 6 bases not matched to a gene. The CDR3 here is CAWKTSGLYNEQFF. As DNA, the CDR3 is TGTGCCTGGAAAACTAGCGGATTATACAATGAGCAGTTCTTC.

In this sample, this clonotype turned up many times. The V gene is TRBV7-2, the J gene TRBJ1-1; D gene uncertain. Germline CDR1 and CDR2: SGHTA and FQGNSA. The CDR3 totals 15 residues. The V gene lost 4 bases and the J gene lost 1 base, with 13 bases spanning the gap. The DNA for the CDR3 is TGTGCCAGCAGCTCCCGAACGCGGTCGAACACTGAAGCTTTCTTT. Protein: CASSSRTRSNTEAFF.

The sample holds a few counts of this clonotype. This sequence joins TRBV27 and TRBJ2-7; D is unclear. The CDR3 has 11 residues. Trimming removed 7 bases at V and 6 bases at J, with 10 bases between. The V gene's germline CDR1 is MNHEY and CDR2 SMNVEV (reference sequence). The CDR3 DNA reads as TGTGCCAGCAATGAGATAGGCGAGCAGTACTTC. This codes for CASNEIGEQYF.